The 26 T cell receptor beta chains below all came from one sample that was sequenced in a study of T cell repertoires in ileal Crohn's disease (dated by TCRdb to about 2019). The library came from the immunoSEQ multiplex PCR assay. In its TCRdb copy, this immuneACCESS table keeps in-frame sequences only and misses some clones. Where compared with another copy, unresolved V genes explain less than half of these, and the others have no known cause. A total of fewer than 5,000 clones appear in this sample, approximately 78% of them only once. Less than 15% of the sample is held by the ten biggest clonotypes. Sequenced: ileal tissue. The receptors stem from an adult with Crohn's disease.

The rearrangement joins TRBV7-2 to TRBJ2-7; maybe TRBD2 (7 bases). From germline, CDR1 is SGHTA and CDR2 FQGNSA. There are 15 residues in the CDR3. V lost 5 bases and J 6 bases, leaving 20 bases between the germline ends. For the CDR3, the DNA is TGTGCCAGCAGCCCCCGGACTAGGGGGGTGATCGAGCAGTACTTC. This codes for CASSPRTRGVIEQYF.

This sequence joins TRBV4-1 and TRBJ2-7; no firm D call. V lost 1 base to trimming and J lost 2 bases, with 12 bases between them. The CDR3 runs to 15 residues. CDR1 is MGHRA, CDR2 YSYEKL, per germline. CDR3 amino acids: CASSQASHSTYEQYF. For the CDR3, the DNA is TGCGCCAGCAGCCAAGCGTCTCACAGCACCTACGAGCAGTACTTC.

The chain has TRBV9 and TRBJ2-3; 7 bases align to TRBD2. Germline V gene sequence: CDR1 SGDLS, CDR2 YYNGEE. This CDR3 spans 16 amino acids. V lost 0 bases to trimming and J lost 1 base; unmatched junction nucleotides: 5. For the CDR3, the DNA is TGTGCCAGCAGCGTAGAGGGTCGGGGGGGCACAGATACGCAGTATTTT. Protein product: CASSVEGRGGTDTQYF.

This sequence joins TRBV4-1 and TRBJ2-1, with D unresolved. The germline V gene encodes CDR1 MGHRA and CDR2 YSYEKL. V lost 1 base and J 9 bases, leaving 10 bases between the germline ends. The CDR3 loop spans 13 amino acids. The CDR3, as DNA: TGCGCCAGCAGCCAAGGTTATGCTAGTGAGCAGTTCTTC. Translated: CASSQGYASEQFF.

V usage is TRBV7-2 and J usage is TRBJ2-1; tentatively, D is TRBD1 (6 bases). CDR3 length: 14 amino acids. Germline CDR1 and CDR2: SGHTA and FQGNSA. Trimming shortened V by 2 bases and J by 6 bases, and 11 bases separated the two germline ends. The CDR3 is CASSLNRELNEQFF. The DNA of the CDR3 is TGTGCCAGCAGCTTAAACAGGGAACTCAATGAGCAGTTCTTC.

The V call is TRBV5-1, the J call TRBJ1-5, with unresolved D. Trimming pared 2 bases from V and 5 bases from J, leaving 14 bases between. This CDR3 has 15 residues. The V gene's germline CDR1 is SGHRS and CDR2 YFSETQ. Written as DNA, the CDR3 is TGCGCCAGCAGCTTTGGCTCGGGATCGGATCAGCCCCAGCATTTT. Protein sequence: CASSFGSGSDQPQHF.

The chain couples TRBV27 to TRBJ1-1; unclear D gene. Trimming cost V 3 bases and J 1 base, with 6 bases left between them. This CDR3 is built from 13 residues. CDR1 is MNHEY, CDR2 SMNVEV, per germline (reference sequence). For the CDR3, the DNA is TGTGCCAGCAGTTTTTCATGGAACACTGAAGCTTTCTTT. It specifies CASSFSWNTEAFF.

The chain carries TRBV10-2 and TRBJ2-7, with TRBD1 identical over 9 bases. The germline CDR1 and CDR2 sequences are WSHSY and SAAADI. V lost 6 bases and J lost 0; bases outside the gene matches: 12. This CDR3 is 17 amino acids long. This CDR3 reads CASRGGADRGFSYEQYF. In DNA form, the CDR3 reads TGCGCCAGCAGGGGTGGGGCCGACAGGGGGTTCTCCTACGAGCAGTACTTC.

J is TRBJ1-1 and V is TRBV2; 7 nucleotides line up with TRBD1. CDR1 and CDR2 from the germline V gene are SNHLY and FYNNEI. V shed 4 bases and J 12 bases; nucleotides not matched to a gene: 8. This CDR3 spans 12 amino acids. The CDR3 spells CASSAWDSQTFF. The DNA of the CDR3 is TGTGCCAGCAGTGCATGGGACAGCCAAACTTTCTTT.

The V gene is TRBV5-1, the J gene TRBJ2-1; maybe TRBD1 (6 bases). With 3 bases removed from V and 2 bases from J, the gap between germline ends came to 12 bases. The germline V gene encodes CDR1 SGHRS and CDR2 YFSETQ. The CDR3 has 15 residues. As DNA, the CDR3 is TGCGCCAGCAGCTCCATCCGGGACACCTACAATGAGCAGTTCTTC. It specifies CASSSIRDTYNEQFF.

J is TRBJ1-4 and V is TRBV7-9, with D uncertain. Looked up from germline, CDR1 is SEHNR and CDR2 is FQNEAQ (reference sequence). The germline V and J ends were trimmed by 6 bases and 8 bases, with 16 bases remaining between them. The CDR3 extends over 14 amino acids. As DNA, the CDR3 is TGTGCCAGCAGGGGAGGCGAAGGTGGAGAAAAACTGTTTTTT. This encodes CASRGGEGGEKLFF.

This chain joins TRBV2 and TRBJ2-1, with a tentative D call TRBD2 (5 bases). The length of the CDR3 is 14 residues. CDR1 and CDR2 from the germline V gene are SNHLY and FYNNEI. With 0 bases removed from V and 8 bases from J, the gap between germline ends came to 11 bases. Written as DNA, the CDR3 is TGTGCCAGCAGTGAAGCCGGACTCGCGGATGAGCAGTTCTTC. Amino acid sequence: CASSEAGLADEQFF. Variable domain in full (rest from reference TRBV2 and TRBJ2-1): EPEVTQTPSHQVTQMGQEVILRCVPISNHLYFYWYRQILGQKVEFLVSFYNNEISEKSEIFDDQFSVERPDGSNFTLKIRSTKLEDSAMYFCASSEAGLADEQFFGPGTRLTVL.

This clone is a singleton in its sample. This chain uses TRBV7-8 with TRBJ1-1, with D perhaps TRBD1 (6 bases). The germline V gene has CDR1 SGHVS and CDR2 FQNEAQ. The CDR3 has 15 residues. The V gene lost 5 bases and the J gene lost 1 base, with 14 bases spanning the gap. The CDR3: CASSPQWTANTEAFF. CDR3 DNA: TGTGCCAGCAGCCCCCAATGGACAGCGAACACTGAAGCTTTCTTT.

This clone was picked up one time. This chain links TRBV5-5 with TRBJ2-3, with 13 bases identical to TRBD2. This CDR3 region has 19 residues. CDR1 and CDR2 (germline): SGHKS, YYEKEE (reference sequence). J was trimmed by 5 bases and V by 3 bases; bases with no gene match: 15. CDR3 amino acids: CASSSSGTSGAHWKDTQYF. The DNA for the CDR3 is TGTGCCAGCAGCTCGTCCGGGACTAGCGGGGCCCACTGGAAAGATACGCAGTATTTT. The full variable domain, completed using reference TRBV5-5 and TRBJ2-3, is DAGVTQSPTHLIKTRGQQVTLRCSPISGHKSVSWYQQVLGQGPQFIFQYYEKEERGRGNFPDRFSARQFPNYSSELNVNALLLGDSALYLCASSSSGTSGAHWKDTQYFGPGTRLTVL.

This clone was picked up a small number of times. The chain employs TRBV6-6 and TRBJ1-6, with unresolved D. Trimming left V 11 bases short and J 0 bases short, with 8 bases between. Germline V gives CDR1 MNHNY, CDR2 SVGAGI (reference sequence). The CDR3 sequence is 13 residues long. CDR3 loop: CAGRDSYNSPLHF. DNA for the CDR3: TGTGCCGGACGGGACTCCTATAATTCACCCCTCCACTTT.

V and J are TRBV2 and TRBJ2-7, with a weak D call TRBD1 (6 bases). The CDR3 is made up of 12 amino acids. With 5 bases removed from V and 3 bases from J, the gap between germline ends came to 8 bases. In germline, CDR1 is SNHLY, CDR2 FYNNEI. CDR3 protein: CASSYRDYEQYF. In nucleotides, the CDR3 is TGTGCCAGCAGTTACAGGGACTACGAGCAGTACTTC.

The V and J genes are TRBV5-6 and TRBJ2-5; D is ambiguous. Trimming removed 0 bases from V and 5 bases from J, with 11 bases in between. There are 14 residues in the CDR3. Germline V gives CDR1 SGHDT, CDR2 YYEEEE. CDR3 amino acids: CASSLDSPWETQYF. CDR3 DNA sequence: TGTGCCAGCAGCTTGGACAGCCCCTGGGAGACCCAGTACTTC. The variable domain in full, with the rest retrieved from reference TRBV5-6 and TRBJ2-5, is DAGVTQSPTHLIKTRGQQVTLRCSPKSGHDTVSWYQQALGQGPQFIFQYYEEEERQRGNFPDRFSGHQFPNYSSELNVNALLLGDSALYLCASSLDSPWETQYFGPGTRLLVL.

The chain links TRBV7-9 to TRBJ2-7; weak D call: TRBD2 (5 bases). Trimming shortened V by 5 bases and J by 5 bases, and 10 bases separated the two germline ends. The germline gives CDR1 SEHNR, CDR2 FQNEAQ (reference sequence). This CDR3 spans 12 amino acids. CDR3 amino acids: CASSPAGDEQYF. The CDR3 coding sequence is TGTGCCAGCAGCCCAGCCGGGGACGAGCAGTACTTC. Supplemented by reference TRBV7-9 and TRBJ2-7, the full variable domain reads DTGVSQNPRHKITKRGQNVTFRCDPISEHNRLYWYRQTLGQGPEFLTYFQNEAQLEKSRLLSDRFSAERPKGSFSTLEIQRTEQGDSAMYLCASSPAGDEQYFGPGTRLTVT.

This clone was picked up one time. The identical CDR3 is also encoded by other nucleotide sequences in the sample. The chain joins TRBV12-5 to TRBJ1-1, with TRBD1 as a possible D gene (5 bases). CDR3 size: 15 residues. Germline CDR1 LGHNT, CDR2 FRNRAP. V dropped 6 bases and J dropped 1 base, with 15 bases sitting between them. CDR3 DNA sequence: TGTGCTAGTGGCTCCGGACAAGGTTCGAACACTGAAGCTTTCTTT. Amino acid sequence: CASGSGQGSNTEAFF.

The chain has TRBV30 and TRBJ1-3; TRBD1 matches 9 bases. The CDR3 is 13 amino acids. The germline V gene has CDR1 GTSNPN and CDR2 SVGIG (reference sequence). The V segment lost 2 bases and the J segment 7 bases; nucleotides outside the gene matches: 3. Here the CDR3 reads CAWSTGTGNTIYF. Written as DNA, the CDR3 is TGTGCCTGGAGTACGGGGACAGGGAACACCATATATTTT.

The chain couples TRBV5-6 to TRBJ1-2; TRBD1 agrees at 7 bases. Germline V gene sequence: CDR1 SGHDT, CDR2 YYEEEE. This CDR3 has 15 residues. V shed 0 bases and J 4 bases; nucleotides not matched to a gene: 6. CDR3 amino acids: CASSLGDSGTYGYTF. The CDR3 nucleotides read TGTGCCAGCAGCTTGGGGGACAGTGGGACCTATGGCTACACCTTC. The full variable domain, in which reference TRBV5-6 and TRBJ1-2 provide the parts outside the CDR3, is DAGVTQSPTHLIKTRGQQVTLRCSPKSGHDTVSWYQQALGQGPQFIFQYYEEEERQRGNFPDRFSGHQFPNYSSELNVNALLLGDSALYLCASSLGDSGTYGYTFGSGTRLTVV.

The chain is built from TRBV15 and TRBJ1-1; D is undetermined. The CDR3 spans 18 residues. The V end was cut by 4 bases, the J end by 3 bases, with 24 bases between. CDR1 and CDR2 from the germline V gene are LNHNV and YYDKDF (reference sequence). The DNA for the CDR3 is TGTGCCACCAGCACCCCCAACCTTTTTTACCTGGAGGACACTGAAGCTTTCTTT. It translates to CATSTPNLFYLEDTEAFF.

The chain employs TRBV27 and TRBJ1-2; D remains unclear. The CDR3 contains 16 residues. Trimming took off 3 bases at V and 4 bases at J, with 18 bases between the two ends. The germline V gene encodes CDR1 MNHEY and CDR2 SMNVEV (reference sequence). The CDR3 DNA reads TGTGCCAGCAGTTTCTCCCCGGGCGGAGGCCTCTATGGCTACACCTTC. This gives the protein CASSFSPGGGLYGYTF.

This chain connects TRBV28 to TRBJ2-5; D uncertain. This CDR3 is built from 14 residues. Germline CDR1 reads MDHEN; CDR2 reads SYDVKM. V was trimmed by 8 bases and J by 3 bases, leaving 16 bases between them. CDR3 coding DNA: TGTGCCAGCTCCCCGTGGTCGCGGAAAGAGACCCAGTACTTC. It specifies CASSPWSRKETQYF.

The CDR3 DNA sequence: TGTGCCAGCAGTGATCGAGTACGCGGTGGAAACACCATATATTTT. Its translation: CASSDRVRGGNTIYF. J is TRBJ1-3 and V is TRBV25-1; D gene uncertain. V was trimmed by 3 bases and J by 3 bases, leaving 12 bases between them. This CDR3 is built from 15 residues. Germline V gene lookup returns CDR1 MGHDK and CDR2 SYGVNS.

V gene TRBV5-1 combines with J gene TRBJ1-1; TRBD1 might be the D (6 bases). The CDR3 extends over 17 amino acids. Germline V gene lookup returns CDR1 SGHRS and CDR2 YFSETQ. V lost 5 bases to trimming and J lost 2 bases, with 22 bases between them. The DNA of the CDR3 is TGCGCCAGCAGGTCCGGGGGGGGCTCTTCGGGAAACACTGAAGCTTTCTTT. The encoded protein is CASRSGGGSSGNTEAFF.